The next 32 T cell receptor beta chains were all read from a single sample in a study of cytomegalovirus exposure and HLA in healthy donors. PCR employed 60 Vbeta and 13 Jbeta primers. Assay used: immunoSEQ multiplex PCR; TCRdb lists only in-frame clones, some missing. The data contain more than 95,000 clones, 80% of them singletons. The sample taken for sequencing was PBMCs. The source of these receptors is a man younger than 40 in good health and CMV-seropositive.

This chain uses TRBV28 with TRBJ1-5; the match to TRBD1 covers 8 bases. The CDR3 extends over 16 amino acids. Germline assignment: CDR1 MDHEN and CDR2 SYDVKM. Trimming took 1 base from V and 5 from J; bases not matched to a gene: 7. CDR3 nucleotide sequence: TGTGCCAGCAGTTTATCAGGCAGGGGGCGAGATCAGCCCCAGCATTTT. It is translated as CASSLSGRGRDQPQHF.

The chain uses TRBV20-1 and TRBJ2-5, with D unresolved. This CDR3 has 11 amino acids. Germline V gene lookup returns CDR1 DFQATT and CDR2 SNEGSKA (reference sequence). V lost 6 bases to trimming and J lost 0 bases, with 5 bases between them. The CDR3 is CSAQNQETQYF. CDR3 nucleotides: TGCAGTGCCCAGAACCAAGAGACCCAGTACTTC.

This sequence joins TRBV7-9 and TRBJ1-1; D is undetermined. V lost 5 bases, J lost 11 bases, and 15 bases lay in between. The CDR3 runs to 12 residues. Germline CDR1 is SEHNR and CDR2 is FQNEAQ (reference sequence). This CDR3 is CASSRAGLNAFF. CDR3 sequence (DNA): TGTGCCAGCAGCAGGGCAGGACTAAACGCTTTCTTT.

The V call is TRBV30, the J call TRBJ2-5; tentatively, D is TRBD2 (6 bases). The V and J ends lost 3 bases and 5 bases respectively, with 16 bases between them. This CDR3 is built from 14 residues. Germline assignment: CDR1 GTSNPN and CDR2 SVGIG (reference sequence). The CDR3: CAWSVELARETQYF. CDR3 nucleotides: TGTGCCTGGAGCGTGGAGCTAGCGAGGGAGACCCAGTACTTC.

V is TRBV29-1 and J is TRBJ1-1; a weak D match, TRBD1 (6 bases). The CDR3 extends over 13 amino acids. Germline-derived CDR1 and CDR2 are SQVTM and ANQGSEA. V gave up 4 bases and J gave up 1 base, with 10 bases separating them. The CDR3: CSVVGQKNTEAFF. The CDR3 DNA reads as TGCAGCGTTGTAGGACAGAAGAACACTGAAGCTTTCTTT.

The rearrangement joins TRBV4-1 to TRBJ2-2; no firm D call. The CDR3 spans 14 residues. The germline V and J ends were trimmed by 0 bases and 4 bases, with 6 bases remaining between them. From germline, CDR1 is MGHRA and CDR2 YSYEKL. CDR3 in amino acids: CASSQDSGTGELFF. CDR3 DNA sequence: TGCGCCAGCAGCCAAGACAGTGGCACCGGGGAGCTGTTTTTT.

This clone has more than one count but fewer than ten. The rearrangement joins TRBV10-3 to TRBJ1-1; 11 bases fit TRBD1. Germline V gene data show CDR1 as ENHRY and CDR2 as SYGVKD. The CDR3 is 12 residues long. Losses at the gene ends were 10 bases for V and 7 bases for J; bases not matched to a gene: 5. In DNA form, the CDR3 reads TGTGCCACAGAGGGACAGGGGGGTGAAGCTTTCTTT. This sequence encodes CATEGQGGEAFF.

J is TRBJ1-6 and V is TRBV4-1, with no clear D. Germline assignment: CDR1 MGHRA and CDR2 YSYEKL. Trimming shortened V by 1 base and J by 9 bases, and 16 bases separated the two germline ends. This CDR3 is 16 amino acids long. CDR3 residues: CASSQAPGRKSSPLHF. The CDR3 DNA sequence: TGCGCCAGCAGCCAAGCTCCAGGCCGAAAGAGTTCACCCCTCCACTTT.

The rearrangement uses TRBV7-6 and TRBJ2-7; 10 nucleotides match TRBD1. The CDR3 spans 13 residues. The trim removed 4 bases at V and 6 bases at J, leaving 3 bases unmatched. Germline CDR1 and CDR2: SGHVS and FNYEAQ. In DNA form, the CDR3 reads TGTGCCAGCAGCTCTGACAGGGGGCGCGAGCAGTACTTC. This sequence encodes CASSSDRGREQYF.

J is TRBJ2-2 and V is TRBV27; 9 bases are shared with TRBD1. Per germline, CDR1 MNHEY and CDR2 SMNVEV (reference sequence). The CDR3 is made up of 16 amino acids. V was clipped by 4 bases and J by 6 bases; unmatched bases: 9. The CDR3 DNA reads TGTGCCAGCAGTTCCCGGGACAGGGTTATCCCCGGGGAGCTGTTTTTT. Translating it yields CASSSRDRVIPGELFF.

This clone occurred a few times. DNA for the CDR3: TGTGCCAGCAGATATGGAGGGCGGAGCTCCTACGAGCAGTACTTC. This translates into CASRYGGRSSYEQYF. This sequence joins TRBV6-6 and TRBJ2-7, with D tentatively TRBD2 (6 bases). CDR3 length: 15 residues. Looked up from germline, CDR1 is MNHNY and CDR2 is SVGAGI (reference sequence). V was pared by 6 bases and J by 0 bases, with 15 bases between.

The rearrangement links TRBV6-1 to TRBJ1-5, with 9 bases fitting TRBD1. The germline gives CDR1 MNHNS, CDR2 SASEGT. CDR3 length equals 16 residues. The V segment lost 2 bases and the J segment 4 bases; nucleotides outside the gene matches: 6. CDR3 DNA: TGTGCCAGCAGTGAATCTAAAGGGACAGGGAATCAGCCCCAGCATTTT. The encoded protein is CASSESKGTGNQPQHF.

This clone was observed once. DNA for the CDR3: TGTGCCAGCAGCTCGACAGACACTGAAGCTTTCTTT. Its translation is CASSSTDTEAFF. The chain combines TRBV5-6 with TRBJ1-1; tentatively, D is TRBD1 (5 bases). Per the germline V gene, CDR1 is SGHDT and CDR2 is YYEEEE. V was shortened by 3 bases and J by 3 bases, with 6 bases between the two germline ends. This CDR3 comprises 12 residues.

This chain links TRBV5-6 with TRBJ2-5; 12 bases map to TRBD2. After removal of 3 bases from V and 1 base from J, the junction contained 7 bases not matched to a gene. The germline CDR1 and CDR2 sequences are SGHDT and YYEEEE. The CDR3 runs to 17 residues. The CDR3 loop reads CASSSILAGGFQETQYF. The CDR3 DNA sequence: TGTGCCAGCAGCTCGATACTAGCGGGGGGTTTCCAAGAGACCCAGTACTTC.

The V gene is TRBV5-1, the J gene TRBJ2-7; TRBD1 matches at 8 bases. The junction had 9 bases not matched to a gene; V was cut back by 4 bases and J by 0 bases. The CDR3 length is 16 residues. Germline CDR1 SGHRS, CDR2 YFSETQ. The CDR3 nucleotides read TGCGCCAGCAGCCGATATGGGGACAGGTCCTCCTACGAGCAGTACTTC. Protein sequence: CASSRYGDRSSYEQYF.

V usage is TRBV5-5 and J usage is TRBJ1-1, with TRBD1 identical over 8 bases. CDR1 is SGHKS, CDR2 YYEKEE, per germline (reference sequence). V gave up 3 bases and J gave up 1 base; unmatched junction bases: 2. This CDR3 is built from 14 residues. CDR3 residues: CASSSGTGNTEAFF. The CDR3 DNA reads as TGTGCCAGCAGCTCCGGGACAGGGAACACTGAAGCTTTCTTT.

The chain has TRBV7-6 and TRBJ2-7, with D maybe TRBD2 (5 bases). V dropped 5 bases and J dropped 9 bases, with 14 bases sitting between them. Per germline, CDR1 SGHVS and CDR2 FNYEAQ. The CDR3 contains 12 residues. The chain's CDR3 is CASSDSGVGQYF. CDR3 coding DNA: TGTGCCAGCAGCGACTCCGGGGTGGGGCAGTACTTC.

About this clone itself: The sample holds other DNA sequences that translate to the same CDR3. The rearrangement uses TRBV29-1 and TRBJ1-2, with TRBD1 as a possible D gene (5 bases). The germline gives CDR1 SQVTM, CDR2 ANQGSEA. This CDR3 is built from 12 residues. With 6 bases removed from V and 1 base from J, the gap between germline ends came to 9 bases. The CDR3 sequence: CSVYRGNYGYTF. The CDR3 region has the DNA TGCAGCGTCTATAGGGGTAACTATGGCTACACCTTC.

The chain combines TRBV4-1 with TRBJ2-7, with 8 bases identical to TRBD2. The CDR3 consists of 16 residues. Trimming at V came to 1 base and at J to 0 bases, leaving 5 bases not matched to a gene. Germline V gene lookup returns CDR1 MGHRA and CDR2 YSYEKL. Here the CDR3 reads CASSQAAGGPSYEQYF. CDR3 in DNA: TGCGCCAGCAGCCAAGCCGCGGGGGGACCCTCCTACGAGCAGTACTTC.

The J gene is TRBJ2-6, the V gene TRBV29-1; 7 bases agree with TRBD1. The germline gives CDR1 SQVTM, CDR2 ANQGSEA. The CDR3 is 16 amino acids. V gave up 7 bases and J gave up 0 bases; unmatched junction bases: 9. Here the CDR3 reads CSAIGTASSGANVLTF. The CDR3 coding sequence is TGCAGCGCTATCGGGACAGCGAGCTCTGGGGCCAACGTCCTGACTTTC.

The chain combines TRBV5-6 with TRBJ1-2; weak D call: TRBD1 (6 bases). There are 16 residues in the CDR3. CDR1 and CDR2 (germline): SGHDT, YYEEEE. Trimming shortened V by 3 bases and J by 2 bases, and 17 bases separated the two germline ends. The CDR3, as DNA: TGTGCCAGCAGCTGGGGTCCGGGACACGAGAACTATGGCTACACCTTC. Translating gives CASSWGPGHENYGYTF.

The chain couples TRBV9 to TRBJ2-7; unclear D gene. The CDR3 runs to 14 residues. V lost 0 bases and J lost 2, with 9 bases in between. The germline gives CDR1 SGDLS, CDR2 YYNGEE. As DNA, the CDR3 is TGTGCCAGCAGCGTAGGCGCCACCACCTACGAGCAGTACTTC. Its protein is CASSVGATTYEQYF.

This chain joins TRBV29-1 and TRBJ2-3; no reliable D call. The V gene lost 2 bases and the J gene lost 4 bases, with 7 bases spanning the gap. Germline loops: CDR1 SQVTM, CDR2 ANQGSEA. The CDR3 consists of 12 residues. The CDR3 region has the DNA TGCAGCGTTGAAACAGCTCCAGATACGCAGTATTTT. It codes for CSVETAPDTQYF.

Worth noting for this clone: The sample holds other DNA sequences that translate to the same CDR3. V is TRBV5-1 and J is TRBJ1-5, with a weak D call TRBD1 (6 bases). The CDR3 sequence is 14 residues long. Germline V gives CDR1 SGHRS, CDR2 YFSETQ. V was shortened by 0 bases and J by 2 bases, with 6 bases between the two germline ends. For the CDR3, the DNA is TGCGCCAGCAGCTTGGGGACAGGCAATCAGCCCCAGCATTTT. It translates to CASSLGTGNQPQHF. Full variable domain (outside the CDR3, taken from reference TRBV5-1 and TRBJ1-5): KAGVTQTPRYLIKTRGQQVTLSCSPISGHRSVSWYQQTPGQGLQFLFEYFSETQRNKGNFPGRFSGRQFSNSRSEMNVSTLELGDSALYLCASSLGTGNQPQHFGDGTRLSIL.

V usage is TRBV28 and J usage is TRBJ2-3; the match to TRBD2 covers 7 bases. This CDR3 comprises 16 residues. Germline assignment: CDR1 MDHEN and CDR2 SYDVKM. The V gene end was trimmed by 4 bases and the J gene end by 1 base; junction bases not matched to a gene: 8. CDR3 in DNA: TGTGCCAGCAGTTACCCTAGCGGTGGGGGCACAGATACGCAGTATTTT. It yields the protein CASSYPSGGGTDTQYF.

The rearrangement uses TRBV7-3 and TRBJ2-1; maybe TRBD2 (6 bases). Trimming pared 5 bases from V and 5 bases from J, leaving 19 bases between. The CDR3 covers 16 residues. CDR1 is SGHTA, CDR2 FQGTGA, per germline. The CDR3 sequence is CASSAQGLQGDNEQFF. The CDR3 DNA is TGTGCCAGCAGCGCCCAGGGACTCCAAGGTGACAATGAGCAGTTCTTC.

V usage is TRBV11-3 and J usage is TRBJ2-1; a possible D gene is TRBD2 (6 bases). This CDR3 has 11 amino acids. V was shortened by 8 bases and J by 14 bases, with 16 bases between the two germline ends. Germline CDR1 is SGHNT and CDR2 is YENEEA. Written as DNA, the CDR3 is TGTGCCAGCCCGAGTGGGACTTTGAAGTTCTTC. Amino acid sequence: CASPSGTLKFF.

This sequence joins TRBV27 and TRBJ1-2; 10 positions match TRBD1. CDR1 MNHEY and CDR2 SMNVEV come from the germline V gene (reference sequence). The CDR3 totals 14 residues. The V and J ends lost 5 bases and 6 bases, in that order; junction bases with no gene match: 6. CDR3 DNA: TGTGCCAGCAGTGTAACCGGGACAGGGGATGGCTACACCTTC. Translating it yields CASSVTGTGDGYTF.

This sequence joins TRBV27 and TRBJ2-1; a possible D gene is TRBD2 (6 bases). Deletions cut 2 bases from V and 3 bases from J, with 8 bases between. The CDR3 spans 14 residues. Germline lookup yields CDR1 MNHEY and CDR2 SMNVEV (reference sequence). The CDR3 DNA follows: TGTGCCAGCAGTTTAGCGGGGTACTACAATGAGCAGTTCTTC. Amino acids: CASSLAGYYNEQFF.

This clone showed up just once. The chain recombines TRBV11-3 with TRBJ2-7, with TRBD1 identical over 9 bases. Germline values: CDR1 SGHNT, CDR2 YENEEA. Trimming at V came to 0 bases and at J to 4 bases, leaving 7 bases not matched to a gene. CDR3 length equals 16 residues. The CDR3 region has the DNA TGTGCCAGCAGCTTAGAAGGCCCGGGACAGGGTTACGAGCAGTACTTC. It yields the protein CASSLEGPGQGYEQYF.

In this sample, this clone turned up a few times. V and J are TRBV9 and TRBJ1-1, with D unclear. Germline V gives CDR1 SGDLS, CDR2 YYNGEE. The CDR3 is 14 residues long. Trimming pared 0 bases from V and 3 bases from J, leaving 9 bases between. The CDR3 coding sequence is TGTGCCAGCAGCGTAGACGGGGTGGACACTGAAGCTTTCTTT. Protein: CASSVDGVDTEAFF.

J is TRBJ1-5 and V is TRBV4-1; possible D gene TRBD1, 5 bases. CDR3 length: 15 residues. Germline-derived CDR1 and CDR2 are MGHRA and YSYEKL. V dropped 4 bases and J dropped 4 bases, with 14 bases sitting between them. The CDR3 coding sequence is TGCGCCAGCAGCCCGTTGGCCGGGACTAATCAGCCCCAGCATTTT. The encoded protein is CASSPLAGTNQPQHF.